This entry lists 32 T cell receptor beta chains sequenced from one sample in a study of blood T cells in healthy people across ages (dated by TCRdb to between 2015 and 2017). The library was generated by 5' RACE. Sequencing instrument: Illumina HiSeq 2500. A second PCR of 7 to 11 cycles was performed with a sample-barcoded 5' primer and a J-beta primer mix. TCRdb reanalyzed the raw reads on its own, using fastp at Q25 for trimming and MiXCR for clone calling, and kept in-frame beta chains. All rows with the same CDR3 protein become a single entry with the most common DNA and genes. This sample lists about 1,500,000 distinct CDR3 sequences; roughly 40% were detected once. The leading ten clones occupy approximately 7.9% of the sample. Sample: blood. These receptors were collected from a woman between 18 and 29 years old in good health.

This clonotype was picked up a small number of times. The J gene is TRBJ2-1, the V gene TRBV3-1; 8 nucleotides line up with TRBD2. This CDR3 contains 17 residues. After removal of 1 base from V and 7 bases from J, the junction contained 12 bases not matched to a gene. Germline lookup yields CDR1 LGHDT and CDR2 YNNKEL (reference sequence). CDR3 in amino acids: CASSQGEVAGQRNEQFF. As DNA, the CDR3 is TGTGCCAGCAGCCAAGGAGAAGTAGCGGGACAAAGGAATGAGCAGTTCTTC.

The V and J genes are TRBV4-1 and TRBJ2-1, with D perhaps matching TRBD1 or TRBD2 (5 bases each). CDR3 length: 17 amino acids. Germline loops: CDR1 MGHRA, CDR2 YSYEKL. Deletions cut 0 bases from V and 2 bases from J, with 14 bases between. CDR3 amino acids: CASSQDPPGLPYNEQFF. The CDR3 DNA is TGCGCCAGCAGCCAAGATCCCCCGGGGCTCCCCTACAATGAGCAGTTCTTC.

V and J are TRBV7-9 and TRBJ1-1; no reliable D call. This CDR3 is built from 15 residues. Trimming took off 4 bases at V and 0 bases at J, with 12 bases between the two ends. The germline V gene encodes CDR1 SEHNR and CDR2 FQNEAQ (reference sequence). CDR3 region: CASSSGFTMNTEAFF. The CDR3, as DNA: TGTGCCAGCAGCTCCGGATTTACCATGAACACTGAAGCTTTCTTT.

This clonotype was detected only a few times. The CDR3 DNA sequence: TGTGCCAGCCAGGGGCCGAATCAGCCCCAGCATTTT. Its translation is CASQGPNQPQHF. This rearrangement joins TRBV28 to TRBJ1-5; weak D call: TRBD1 (6 bases). This CDR3 spans 12 amino acids. Germline V gene sequence: CDR1 MDHEN, CDR2 SYDVKM. V lost 8 bases to trimming and J lost 4 bases, with 9 bases between them.

The chain carries TRBV2 and TRBJ1-2, with 7 bases that match TRBD1. The germline CDR1 and CDR2 sequences are SNHLY and FYNNEI. V lost 7 bases, J lost 8 bases, and 22 bases stayed unmatched. This CDR3 has 17 residues. CDR3 sequence (DNA): TGTGCCAGCACTCCTCGGAGAGGACAGGCACCTTCTGCCGGCTACACCTTC. This translates into CASTPRRGQAPSAGYTF.

This clonotype was picked up a small number of times. The chain employs TRBV7-6 and TRBJ1-2; no firm D call. Trimming pared 1 base from V and 4 bases from J, leaving 13 bases between. CDR3 length: 15 amino acids. Germline-derived CDR1 and CDR2 are SGHVS and FNYEAQ. The DNA for the CDR3 is TGTGCCAGCAGCTTAGTGACGGGGTCAGGCTATGGCTACACCTTC. It specifies CASSLVTGSGYGYTF.

This clonotype was counted at least ten times. The V call is TRBV12-3 or TRBV12-4, the J call TRBJ2-5; 7 bases agree with TRBD1. V shed 5 bases and J 2 bases; nucleotides not matched to a gene: 5. The CDR3 sequence is 14 residues long. Here the CDR3 DNA reads TGTGCCAGCAGTCCGGGACAGAAACAAGAGACCCAGTACTTC. Translated, it gives CASSPGQKQETQYF.

This clonotype has a handful of counts. The CDR3 coding sequence is TGTGCCAGCAGTGACTTACAGGGGGCTAATGAAAAACTGTTTTTT. Translation: CASSDLQGANEKLFF. The V gene is TRBV2, the J gene TRBJ1-4; 8 bases agree with TRBD1. Germline V gene lookup returns CDR1 SNHLY and CDR2 FYNNEI. The CDR3 is made up of 15 amino acids. After removal of 3 bases from V and 3 bases from J, the junction contained 3 bases not matched to a gene.

This clonotype was seen a handful of times. This chain connects TRBV7-2 to TRBJ2-7; 12 bases are a match to TRBD1. V lost 4 bases to trimming and J lost 0 bases; unmatched junction nucleotides: 10. There are 18 residues in the CDR3. CDR1 SGHTA and CDR2 FQGNSA come from the germline V gene. The CDR3 sequence is CASSSTTRDRGLSYEQYF. The CDR3 DNA sequence: TGTGCCAGCAGCTCGACGACCCGGGACAGGGGGCTCTCCTACGAGCAGTACTTC.

The CDR3 region has the DNA TGTGCCAGCAGCCCCGGGACAGGGGGCTCTGGTGAGCAGTTCTTC. It is translated as CASSPGTGGSGEQFF. The V gene is TRBV7-9, the J gene TRBJ2-1, with TRBD1 matching 12 bases. From germline, CDR1 is SEHNR and CDR2 FQNEAQ (reference sequence). V was pared by 5 bases and J by 9 bases, with 8 bases of the junction left unmatched. CDR3 length: 15 residues.

The genes are TRBV6-2 or TRBV6-3 and TRBJ2-3; TRBD2 aligns across 8 bases. The trim removed 7 bases at V and 5 bases at J, leaving 5 bases unmatched. The CDR3 is 13 residues long. In germline, CDR1 is MNHEY, CDR2 SVGEGT. The CDR3 bases are TGTGCCAGCACCGGGAGGGCCTTAGATACGCAGTATTTT. Protein product: CASTGRALDTQYF.

This clonotype appeared a few times. This sequence joins TRBV4-1 and TRBJ2-1; 9 bases agree with TRBD1. CDR1 is MGHRA, CDR2 YSYEKL, per germline. This CDR3 contains 15 residues. The V segment lost 0 bases and the J segment 5 bases; nucleotides outside the gene matches: 2. The CDR3 is CASSQDRDRDNEQFF. Written as DNA, the CDR3 is TGCGCCAGCAGCCAAGACCGGGACAGGGACAATGAGCAGTTCTTC.

This chain connects TRBV18 to TRBJ2-7, with 11 positions matching TRBD2. Germline V gives CDR1 KGHSH, CDR2 LQKENI. Losses at the gene ends were 3 bases for V and 6 bases for J; bases not matched to a gene: 10. This CDR3 comprises 16 residues. The CDR3 here is CASSPLLAGGTFEQYF. The CDR3 DNA follows: TGTGCCAGCTCACCCCTGCTAGCGGGAGGTACGTTCGAGCAGTACTTC. Based on the CDR3 plus reference TRBV18 and TRBJ2-7, the full variable domain is NAGVMQNPRHLVRRRGQEARLRCSPMKGHSHVYWYRQLPEEGLKFMVYLQKENIIDESGMPKERFSAEFPKEGPSILRIQQVVRGDSAAYFCASSPLLAGGTFEQYFGPGTRLTVT.

The chain couples TRBV12-3 or TRBV12-4 to TRBJ2-2; D perhaps matches TRBD1 (8 bases). The CDR3 covers 17 residues. V was pared by 4 bases and J by 7 bases, with 22 bases between. In DNA form, the CDR3 reads TGTGCCAGCAGTTCCCCACAGGGGGGGGGTATGATCGGGGAGCTGTTTTTT. Its translation is CASSSPQGGGMIGELFF.

A few counts support this clonotype. This sequence joins TRBV4-1 and TRBJ2-5; 8 bases map to TRBD1. J was trimmed by 5 bases and V by 2 bases; bases with no gene match: 10. The CDR3 contains 16 residues. CDR1 is MGHRA and CDR2 is YSYEKL in the germline V gene. The CDR3, as DNA: TGCGCCAGCAGCCAATTATCCAGGGGGCCCTGGGAGACCCAGTACTTC. This gives the protein CASSQLSRGPWETQYF.

CDR3: CASRPEPNRHGGVYEQYF. The CDR3 DNA is TGTGCCAGCAGACCTGAACCAAACAGGCACGGGGGCGTGTACGAGCAGTACTTC. The chain is built from TRBV6-1 and TRBJ2-7, with D possibly called TRBD1 or TRBD2 (6 bases each). Germline-derived CDR1 and CDR2 are MNHNS and SASEGT. The CDR3 runs 18 residues. V dropped 6 bases and J dropped 4 bases, with 28 bases sitting between them.

As to this clonotype: The junction and the germline gene differ at one end; a read error may be behind it. The chain employs TRBV9 and TRBJ1-6; TRBD1 is a possible D gene (5 bases). The CDR3 totals 17 residues. Germline V gives CDR1 SGDLS, CDR2 YYNGEE. The CDR3 loop is CASSVNEGSSYNSPFHF. The CDR3 DNA follows: TGTGCCAGCAGCGTAAACGAGGGGAGCTCCTATAATTCACCCTTCCACTTT.

Note on this clonotype: Possible read error: a much larger clone is one base away. The chain links TRBV29-1 to TRBJ2-1; 7 nucleotides line up with TRBD2. The CDR3 loop spans 10 amino acids. After removal of 6 bases from V and 13 bases from J, the junction contained 6 bases not matched to a gene. The germline V gene encodes CDR1 SQVTM and CDR2 ANQGSEA. In DNA form, the CDR3 reads TGCAGCGTGAGCGGGGCAACCCAGTTCTTC. This gives the protein CSVSGATQFF.

This clonotype was counted between two and nine times. The rearrangement joins TRBV27 to TRBJ2-7; D is perhaps TRBD1 (5 bases). The germline V gene encodes CDR1 MNHEY and CDR2 SMNVEV (reference sequence). This CDR3 comprises 16 residues. Trimming pared 1 base from V and 3 bases from J, leaving 16 bases between. This CDR3 is CASSLFADTAIYEQYF. The CDR3 region has the DNA TGTGCCAGCAGTTTATTTGCGGACACGGCAATCTACGAGCAGTACTTC.

In regard to this clonotype: The junction differs from germline at one of its ends, possibly a read error. The V call is TRBV3-1, the J call TRBJ1-1, with D possibly matching TRBD1 (5 bases). Germline CDR1 reads LGHDT; CDR2 reads YNNKEL (reference sequence). There are 15 residues in the CDR3. The CDR3 coding sequence is TGTGCCAGCAGCCCTATGGGGGGAGGGCAGACTGAAGCTTTATTT. Translating gives CASSPMGGGQTEALF.

The chain links TRBV15 to TRBJ1-2; possibly TRBD1 for D (5 bases). V lost 0 bases and J lost 0, with 11 bases in between. The CDR3 consists of 16 residues. Germline V gives CDR1 LNHNV, CDR2 YYDKDF (reference sequence). Here the CDR3 DNA reads TGTGCCACCAGCAGAGATAGGACACCAGCTAACTATGGCTACACCTTC. This sequence encodes CATSRDRTPANYGYTF.

V usage is TRBV7-6 and J usage is TRBJ1-1; D is uncertain. Germline CDR1 is SGHVS and CDR2 is FNYEAQ. The CDR3 has 13 residues. The V end was cut by 1 base, the J end by 7 bases, with 10 bases between. The CDR3 DNA reads as TGTGCCAGCAGCTTAGGGTCTACAAGTGAAGCTTTCTTT. Protein product: CASSLGSTSEAFF.

The rearrangement joins TRBV20-1 to TRBJ2-4, with TRBD2 identical over 10 bases. The DNA end is a closer match to TRBJ2-7, so the J assignment may be wrong. Germline CDR1 and CDR2: DFQATT and SNEGSKA (reference sequence). This CDR3 is built from 13 residues. The CDR3 region has the DNA TGCAGTGCTAGCTTGGGACTAGCGAACGAGCAGTACTTC. Amino acids: CSASLGLANEQYF.

The chain is built from TRBV12-3 or TRBV12-4 and TRBJ2-1; no definite D call. There are 13 residues in the CDR3. V gave up 5 bases and J gave up 6 bases, with 11 bases separating them. The CDR3 DNA reads as TGTGCCAGCAGTGCCATCCCCGGCAATGAGCAGTTCTTC. Residues: CASSAIPGNEQFF.

This clonotype appeared a few times. The rearrangement joins TRBV12-3 or TRBV12-4 to TRBJ2-7; maybe TRBD1 (6 bases). The DNA end is a closer match to TRBJ2-5, so the J assignment may be wrong. The CDR3 runs to 14 residues. The CDR3 nucleotides read TGTGCCAGCAGTTTTGGGCAGGGGCTAGAGACCCAGTACTTC. As protein: CASSFGQGLETQYF.

This sequence joins TRBV25-1 and TRBJ2-1, with D tentatively TRBD1 (7 bases). There are 17 residues in the CDR3. Trimming removed 3 bases at V and 7 bases at J, with 22 bases between. Germline-derived CDR1 and CDR2 are MGHDK and SYGVNS. The chain's CDR3 is CASSEAGMEGAGNEQFF. DNA of the CDR3: TGTGCCAGCAGTGAGGCGGGGATGGAGGGGGCAGGGAATGAGCAGTTCTTC.

This sequence joins TRBV6-5 and TRBJ2-7; 7 bases are a match to TRBD1. The length of the CDR3 is 15 residues. Trimming cost V 7 bases and J 7 bases; bases outside gene matches: 16. Per the germline V gene, CDR1 is MNHEY and CDR2 is SVGAGI. The DNA of the CDR3 is TGTGCCAGCATCAAATCCGGGACAGCTTCGGGGGAGCAGTACTTC. It specifies CASIKSGTASGEQYF.

The sample holds a few counts of this clonotype. The J gene is TRBJ2-7, the V gene TRBV20-1; 7 bases align to TRBD1. CDR3 size: 13 residues. The germline V gene encodes CDR1 DFQATT and CDR2 SNEGSKA (reference sequence). With 4 bases clipped from V and 4 bases from J, the junction kept 7 bases outside the gene matches. The CDR3 DNA sequence: TGCAGTGCTACGACAGGGTTTACGTACGAGCAGTACTTC. This gives the protein CSATTGFTYEQYF.

The chain links TRBV7-2 to TRBJ2-4; D is ambiguous. Germline V gene data show CDR1 as SGHTA and CDR2 as FQGNSA. With 3 bases removed from V and 3 bases from J, the gap between germline ends came to 12 bases. This CDR3 contains 15 residues. The CDR3 coding sequence is TGTGCCAGCAGCTTTCAGGTCGAAGTCAAAAACATTCAGTACTTC. This translates into CASSFQVEVKNIQYF.

The CDR3 nucleotides are TGTGCCAGCAGTTTCGGGTCCCCAACTGAAGCTTTCTTT. Translation: CASSFGSPTEAFF. The V call is TRBV7-2, the J call TRBJ1-1; D gene unclear. With 6 bases removed from V and 5 bases from J, the gap between germline ends came to 13 bases. CDR3 length equals 13 residues. The germline V gene encodes CDR1 SGHTA and CDR2 FQGNSA.

This clonotype has just a few counts. Here the CDR3 reads CASSQGQAHNEKLFF. In DNA form, the CDR3 reads TGTGCCAGCAGCCAGGGACAGGCTCATAATGAAAAACTGTTTTTT. The chain recombines TRBV3-1 with TRBJ1-4; 8 nucleotides agree with TRBD1. Germline lookup yields CDR1 LGHDT and CDR2 YNNKEL (reference sequence). Germline trimming cut 3 bases from V and 4 bases from J; bases unmatched to any gene: 4. The CDR3 covers 15 residues.

CDR3 residues: CAISAPPAGTTDTQYF. CDR3 DNA: TGTGCCATCAGTGCCCCCCCGGCGGGAACCACAGATACGCAGTATTTT. This chain joins TRBV10-3 and TRBJ2-3, with D possibly matching TRBD2 (6 bases). From germline, CDR1 is ENHRY and CDR2 SYGVKD. This CDR3 contains 16 residues. V lost 4 bases, J lost 2 bases, and 16 bases lay in between.